This T cell receptor (beta chain) was retrieved from a study of blood T cell repertoires in COVID-19. Whole-study context: Italy, Spain and the United States were the sources of the convalescent and acute COVID-19 samples. T cells, B-cell-depleted T cells, or PBMCs supplied cDNA or gDNA.

Here immunoSEQ multiplex PCR was the method, and the copy in TCRdb shows in-frame clones only, minus some. The sample holds roughly 290,000 clones, approximately 83% seen once. Germline loops: CDR1 SGHKS, CDR2 YYEKEE (reference sequence). The CDR3 extends over 14 amino acids. V was pared by 4 bases and J by 2 bases, with 13 bases between. This TCR came from a woman aged 25 to 39 who had recovered from COVID-19. The sample taken for sequencing was peripheral blood. This sequence joins TRBV5-5 and TRBJ2-7; tentative D call: TRBD1 (6 bases). DNA of the CDR3: TGTGCCAGCAGCCACCCCGGGACACCCTACGAGCAGTACTTC. This encodes CASSHPGTPYEQYF.